The 17 T cell receptor beta chains given below trace back to one sample, sequenced in a study of molecular identifiers for immune sequencing clone quantification. MiXCR was run by TCRdb on the PCR reads, yielding one entry per CDR3 protein. The sample carries hundreds of thousands of distinct CDR3 sequences, 15% to 20% recorded once. Sequences were obtained from naive CD8+ T cells from blood, with Jurkat cell RNA spiked in. The subset: FACS-sorted CD8+CD4-CCR7+CD45RA+ naive T cells. The receptor set was obtained from a human donor in good health. Some libraries in this study had Jurkat cell RNA spiked in.

This clonotype turned up a few times. V usage is TRBV2 and J usage is TRBJ2-1; TRBD2 matches 8 bases. CDR1 and CDR2 from the germline V gene are SNHLY and FYNNEI. V lost 5 bases and J lost 5; bases outside the gene matches: 11. CDR3 length: 16 amino acids. The DNA for the CDR3 is TGTGCCAGCAGTCACTCCAACGGACTAGCCCACAATGAGCAGTTCTTC. This encodes CASSHSNGLAHNEQFF.

This clonotype was seen a handful of times. The chain couples TRBV5-8 to TRBJ1-1; D is unresolved. There are 14 residues in the CDR3. Germline CDR1 SGHTS, CDR2 YDEGEE. V was cut by 4 bases and J by 7 bases, with 17 bases left in between. CDR3 sequence (DNA): TGTGCCAGCAGCCCGGGAATCCTTGGGGTTGAAGCTTTCTTT. Its translation is CASSPGILGVEAFF.

This clonotype was seen ten or more times. The J gene is TRBJ2-7, the V gene TRBV5-1; 10 bases match TRBD1. Trimming took 6 bases from V and 4 from J; bases not matched to a gene: 10. CDR3 size: 15 residues. Germline values: CDR1 SGHRS, CDR2 YFSETQ. The CDR3 here is CASTFARTGGYEQYF. In DNA form, the CDR3 reads TGCGCCAGCACCTTTGCCCGGACAGGGGGTTACGAGCAGTACTTC. The variable domain in full, with the rest retrieved from reference TRBV5-1 and TRBJ2-7, is KAGVTQTPRYLIKTRGQQVTLSCSPISGHRSVSWYQQTPGQGLQFLFEYFSETQRNKGNFPGRFSGRQFSNSRSEMNVSTLELGDSALYLCASTFARTGGYEQYFGPGTRLTVT.

Comment on this clonotype: A read error may explain this, as a much larger clone is one base away. The chain recombines TRBV12-3 or TRBV12-4 with TRBJ2-5, with TRBD2 identical over 8 bases. The CDR3 length is 16 residues. CDR3 amino acids: CAGSLEPGGTSETQYF. In nucleotides, the CDR3 is TGTGCCGGCAGTTTAGAGCCGGGGGGGACTTCGGAGACCCAGTACTTC.

In its sample, this clonotype was seen many times. The rearrangement links TRBV30 to TRBJ1-2; D may be TRBD1 (5 bases). CDR1 and CDR2 from the germline V gene are GTSNPN and SVGIG (reference sequence). This CDR3 contains 15 residues. Trimming stripped 4 bases from V and 4 bases from J, with 19 bases between. The CDR3 is CAWKSRQRAGYGYTF. The CDR3 DNA is TGTGCCTGGAAGTCCCGACAGCGGGCAGGCTATGGCTACACCTTC. Supplemented by reference TRBV30 and TRBJ1-2, the full variable domain reads SQTIHQWPATLVQPVGSPLSLECTVEGTSNPNLYWYRQAAGRGLQLLFYSVGIGQISSEVPQNLSASRPQDRQFILSSKKLLLSDSGFYLCAWKSRQRAGYGYTFGSGTRLTVV.

This clonotype was counted ten times or more. The genes are TRBV5-1 and TRBJ2-7; 9 bases are shared with TRBD1. V lost 0 bases to trimming and J lost 2 bases; unmatched junction nucleotides: 6. The CDR3 covers 16 residues. Germline V CDR1 and CDR2: SGHRS, YFSETQ. CDR3 loop: CASSLAVGQGAYEQYF. As DNA, the CDR3 is TGCGCCAGCAGCTTGGCAGTGGGACAGGGTGCCTACGAGCAGTACTTC.

The chain links TRBV20-1 to TRBJ2-3; D is possibly TRBD2 (6 bases). Germline V gene sequence: CDR1 DFQATT, CDR2 SNEGSKA (reference sequence). The length of the CDR3 is 15 residues. Trimming stripped 0 bases from V and 2 bases from J, with 12 bases between. CDR3 bases: TGCAGTGCTAGAGATAGGGGACTTAACACAGATACGCAGTATTTT. Translating it yields CSARDRGLNTDTQYF.

At least ten counts were recorded for this clonotype. This rearrangement joins TRBV5-4 to TRBJ1-4; the D gene is possibly TRBD1 (6 bases). Trimming removed 2 bases from V and 4 bases from J, with 15 bases in between. The CDR3 is 16 residues long. Germline CDR1 and CDR2: SGHNT and YYREEE (reference sequence). CDR3 DNA: TGTGCCAGCAGCTTACAGGGTAGCGGGCTTAATGAAAAACTGTTTTTT. The encoded protein is CASSLQGSGLNEKLFF.

In regard to this clonotype: With a much larger clone just one base away, this may be a read error. This sequence joins TRBV28 and TRBJ1-4; 9 bases line up with TRBD1. The V gene's germline CDR1 is MDHEN and CDR2 SYDVKM. The CDR3 totals 16 residues. CDR3 loop: CASSLSPTGGDEELFF. The CDR3, as DNA: TGTGCCAGCAGTTTATCGCCGACAGGGGGTGATGAAGAACTGTTTTTT.

The sample holds many counts of this clonotype. This rearrangement joins TRBV12-3 or TRBV12-4 to TRBJ2-3; D might be TRBD1 (6 bases). This CDR3 has 16 amino acids. Trimming removed 6 bases at V and 0 bases at J, with 16 bases between. CDR3 sequence: CASSHRTDTSTDTQYF. Here the CDR3 DNA reads TGTGCCAGCAGCCATAGGACAGACACTAGCACAGATACGCAGTATTTT.

This clonotype was counted at least ten times. This chain uses TRBV6-1 with TRBJ2-5; 8 bases are a match to TRBD1. The germline CDR1 and CDR2 sequences are MNHNS and SASEGT. The CDR3 runs 14 residues. V was clipped by 3 bases and J by 9 bases; unmatched bases: 9. The CDR3 region is CASSETGATWAQYF. CDR3 nucleotides: TGTGCCAGCAGTGAGACAGGGGCTACCTGGGCCCAGTACTTC.

This clonotype has ten or more counts. J is TRBJ2-7 and V is TRBV5-4, with unresolved D. There are 14 residues in the CDR3. Germline CDR1 SGHNT, CDR2 YYREEE (reference sequence). Deletions cut 6 bases from V and 5 bases from J, with 18 bases between. CDR3 loop: CASIMDGRPDEQYF. The CDR3 nucleotides are TGTGCCAGCATTATGGACGGCCGACCGGACGAGCAGTACTTC.

Only one count was recorded for this clonotype. A much larger clone differs by one base, so this may be a read error. This chain connects TRBV5-8 to TRBJ2-7; D ambiguous. CDR1 is SGHTS and CDR2 is YDEGEE in the germline V gene. V dropped 3 bases and J dropped 2 bases, with 9 bases sitting between them. The CDR3 is 13 residues long. Here the CDR3 reads CASSSPTPYEQYF. The DNA of the CDR3 is TGTGCCAGCAGCTCGCCCACCCCCTACGAGCAGTACTTC.

This clonotype was detected ten times or more. The gene calls are TRBV11-2 and TRBJ2-5, with 7 nucleotides matching TRBD2. CDR1 is SGHAT, CDR2 FQNNGV, per germline. The ends lost 4 bases at V and 3 bases at J; junction bases unmatched: 8. The CDR3 contains 15 residues. The CDR3 bases are TGTGCCAGCAGCTCGGTTGTGGCGGGAGAAGAGACCCAGTACTTC. It translates to CASSSVVAGEETQYF.

The CDR3 coding sequence is TGTGCCAGCAGCCGTGGGACAGGGGAGAACTACGAGCAGTACTTC. Amino acids: CASSRGTGENYEQYF. V gene TRBV5-5 combines with J gene TRBJ2-7; 10 bases are a match to TRBD1. V trimming: 4 bases; J trimming: 3 bases; junction bases outside the gene matches: 7. CDR3 length: 15 residues. Germline CDR1 and CDR2: SGHKS and YYEKEE (reference sequence).

This clonotype was detected many times. The chain has TRBV4-2 and TRBJ2-7, with TRBD2 identical over 7 bases. CDR3 length: 15 residues. Germline V lookup: CDR1 LGHNA, CDR2 YNFKEQ. J was trimmed by 4 bases and V by 0 bases; bases with no gene match: 6. CDR3 sequence reads: CASSQEQTSRYEQYF. The CDR3 bases are TGTGCCAGCAGCCAAGAACAGACTAGCCGGTACGAGCAGTACTTC.

In the case of this clonotype: Since a much larger clone is just one base distant, this may be a read error. The chain combines TRBV20-1 with TRBJ2-5; TRBD1 matches at 9 bases. The germline V gene encodes CDR1 DFQATT and CDR2 SNEGSKA (reference sequence). The CDR3 has 14 amino acids. V was clipped by 1 base and J by 5 bases; unmatched bases: 5. The CDR3 loop is CSARVTGGAETQYF. In DNA, the CDR3 is TGCAGTGCTAGAGTTACAGGGGGCGCGGAGACCCAGTACTTC.